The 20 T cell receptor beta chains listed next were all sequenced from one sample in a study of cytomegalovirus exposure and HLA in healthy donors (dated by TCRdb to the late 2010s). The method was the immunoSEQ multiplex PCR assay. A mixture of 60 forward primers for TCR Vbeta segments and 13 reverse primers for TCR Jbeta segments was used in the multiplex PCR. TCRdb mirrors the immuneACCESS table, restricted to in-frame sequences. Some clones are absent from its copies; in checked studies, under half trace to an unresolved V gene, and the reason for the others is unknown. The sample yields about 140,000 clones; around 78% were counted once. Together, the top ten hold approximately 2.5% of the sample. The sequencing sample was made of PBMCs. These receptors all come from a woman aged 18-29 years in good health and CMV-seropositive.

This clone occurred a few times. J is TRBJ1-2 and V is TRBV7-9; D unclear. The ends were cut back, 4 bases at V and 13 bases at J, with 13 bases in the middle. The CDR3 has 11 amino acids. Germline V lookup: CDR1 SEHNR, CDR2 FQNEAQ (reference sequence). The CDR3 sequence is CASSSDSSGTF. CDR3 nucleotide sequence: TGTGCCAGCAGCTCTGACTCTTCTGGCACCTTC.

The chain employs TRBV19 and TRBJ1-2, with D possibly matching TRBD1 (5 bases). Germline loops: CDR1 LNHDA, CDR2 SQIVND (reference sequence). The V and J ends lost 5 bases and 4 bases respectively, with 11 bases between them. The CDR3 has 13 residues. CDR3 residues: CASSQQVLYGYTF. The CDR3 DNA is TGTGCCAGTAGTCAACAGGTTCTCTATGGCTACACCTTC.

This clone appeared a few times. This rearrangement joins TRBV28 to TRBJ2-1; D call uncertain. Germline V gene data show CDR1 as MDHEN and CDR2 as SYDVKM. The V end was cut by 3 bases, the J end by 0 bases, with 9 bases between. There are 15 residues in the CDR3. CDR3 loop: CASSFIRSSYNEQFF. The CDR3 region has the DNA TGTGCCAGCAGTTTTATTCGGAGCTCCTACAATGAGCAGTTCTTC.

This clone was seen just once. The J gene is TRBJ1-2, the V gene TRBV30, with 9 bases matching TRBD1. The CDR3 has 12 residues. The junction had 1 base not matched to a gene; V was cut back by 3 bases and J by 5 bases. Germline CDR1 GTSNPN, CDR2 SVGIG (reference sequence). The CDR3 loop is CAWRTGGYGYTF. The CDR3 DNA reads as TGTGCCTGGAGGACAGGGGGGTATGGCTACACCTTC.

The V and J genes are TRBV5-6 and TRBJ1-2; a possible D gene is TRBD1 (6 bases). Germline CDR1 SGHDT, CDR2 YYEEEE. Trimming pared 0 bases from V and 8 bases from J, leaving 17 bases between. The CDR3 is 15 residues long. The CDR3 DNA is TGTGCCAGCAGCTTGGTAGGGGGATCAGAACGGGGCTACACCTTC. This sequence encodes CASSLVGGSERGYTF.

CDR3 region: CASSLIGQEFYGYTF. The CDR3, as DNA: TGTGCCAGCAGCTTGATAGGACAGGAGTTCTATGGCTACACCTTC. The chain combines TRBV5-4 with TRBJ1-2; 7 positions agree with TRBD1. Germline trimming cut 1 base from V and 4 bases from J; bases unmatched to any gene: 7. Germline assignment: CDR1 SGHNT and CDR2 YYREEE (reference sequence). The length of the CDR3 is 15 residues.

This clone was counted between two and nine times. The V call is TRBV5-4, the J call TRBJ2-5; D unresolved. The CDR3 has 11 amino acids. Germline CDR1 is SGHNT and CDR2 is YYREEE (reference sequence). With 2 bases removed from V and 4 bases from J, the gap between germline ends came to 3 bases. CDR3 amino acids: CASSFSETQYF. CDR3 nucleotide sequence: TGTGCCAGCAGCTTCTCAGAGACCCAGTACTTC.

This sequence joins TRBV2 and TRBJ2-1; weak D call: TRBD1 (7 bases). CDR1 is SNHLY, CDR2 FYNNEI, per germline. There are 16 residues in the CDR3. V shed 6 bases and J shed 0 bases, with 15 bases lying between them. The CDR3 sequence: CASSPRGASSYNEQFF. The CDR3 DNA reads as TGTGCCAGCAGCCCCAGGGGGGCGAGCTCCTACAATGAGCAGTTCTTC.

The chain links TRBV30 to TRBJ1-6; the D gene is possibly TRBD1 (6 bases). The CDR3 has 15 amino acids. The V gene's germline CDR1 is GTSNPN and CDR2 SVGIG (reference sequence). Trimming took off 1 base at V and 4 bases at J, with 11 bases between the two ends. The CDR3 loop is CAWSGGGPYNSPLHF. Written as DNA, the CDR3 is TGTGCCTGGAGTGGGGGGGGGCCTTATAATTCACCCCTCCACTTT.

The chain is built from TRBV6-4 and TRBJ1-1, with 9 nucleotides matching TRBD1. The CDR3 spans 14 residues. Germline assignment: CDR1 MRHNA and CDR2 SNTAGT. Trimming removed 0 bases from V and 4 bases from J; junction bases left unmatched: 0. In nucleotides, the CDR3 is TGTGCCAGCAGTGACTCGGACAGGGGCACTGAAGCTTTCTTT. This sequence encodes CASSDSDRGTEAFF.

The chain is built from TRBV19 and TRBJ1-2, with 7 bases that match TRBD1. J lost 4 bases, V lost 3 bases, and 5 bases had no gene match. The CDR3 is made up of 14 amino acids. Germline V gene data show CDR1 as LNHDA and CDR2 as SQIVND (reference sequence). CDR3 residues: CASSIWGQPYGYTF. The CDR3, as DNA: TGTGCCAGTAGTATCTGGGGACAGCCCTATGGCTACACCTTC.

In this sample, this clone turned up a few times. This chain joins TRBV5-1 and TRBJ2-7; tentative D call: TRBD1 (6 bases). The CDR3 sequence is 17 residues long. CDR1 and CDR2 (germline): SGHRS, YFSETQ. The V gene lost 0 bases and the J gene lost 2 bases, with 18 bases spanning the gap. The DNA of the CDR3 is TGCGCCAGCAGCTTGGGATCCTCTTGGGGGCAGACCTACGAGCAGTACTTC. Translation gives CASSLGSSWGQTYEQYF.

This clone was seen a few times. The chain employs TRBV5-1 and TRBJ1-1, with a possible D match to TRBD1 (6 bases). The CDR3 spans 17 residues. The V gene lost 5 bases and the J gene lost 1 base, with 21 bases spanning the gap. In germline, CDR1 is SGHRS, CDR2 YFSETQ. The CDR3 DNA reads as TGCGCCAGCAGGCTTAGGGACGGGATAGGGGGGAACACTGAAGCTTTCTTT. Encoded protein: CASRLRDGIGGNTEAFF. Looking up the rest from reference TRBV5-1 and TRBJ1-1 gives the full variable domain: KAGVTQTPRYLIKTRGQQVTLSCSPISGHRSVSWYQQTPGQGLQFLFEYFSETQRNKGNFPGRFSGRQFSNSRSEMNVSTLELGDSALYLCASRLRDGIGGNTEAFFGQGTRLTVV.

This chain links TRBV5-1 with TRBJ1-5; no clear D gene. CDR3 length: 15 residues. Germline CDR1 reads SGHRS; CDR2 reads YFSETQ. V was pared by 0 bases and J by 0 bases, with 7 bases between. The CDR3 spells CASSLEGDSNQPQHF. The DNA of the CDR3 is TGCGCCAGCAGCTTGGAAGGAGATAGCAATCAGCCCCAGCATTTT.

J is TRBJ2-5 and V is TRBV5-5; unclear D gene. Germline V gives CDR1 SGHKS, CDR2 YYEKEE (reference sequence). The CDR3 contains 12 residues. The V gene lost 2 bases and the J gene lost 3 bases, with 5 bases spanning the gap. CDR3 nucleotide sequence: TGTGCCAGCAGCTTAGCCAAAGAGACCCAGTACTTC. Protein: CASSLAKETQYF.

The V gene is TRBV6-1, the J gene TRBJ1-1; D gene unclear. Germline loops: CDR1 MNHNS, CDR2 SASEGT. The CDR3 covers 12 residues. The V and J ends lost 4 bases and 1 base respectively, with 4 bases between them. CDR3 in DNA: TGTGCCAGCAGTGCCCAGAACACTGAAGCTTTCTTT. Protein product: CASSAQNTEAFF.

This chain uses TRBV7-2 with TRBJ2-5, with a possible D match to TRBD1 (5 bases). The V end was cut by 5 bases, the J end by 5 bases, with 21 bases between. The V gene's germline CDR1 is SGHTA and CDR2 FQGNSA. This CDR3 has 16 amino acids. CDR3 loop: CASSPQERLGVETQYF. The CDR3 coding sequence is TGTGCCAGCAGCCCCCAGGAGCGATTAGGGGTGGAGACCCAGTACTTC.

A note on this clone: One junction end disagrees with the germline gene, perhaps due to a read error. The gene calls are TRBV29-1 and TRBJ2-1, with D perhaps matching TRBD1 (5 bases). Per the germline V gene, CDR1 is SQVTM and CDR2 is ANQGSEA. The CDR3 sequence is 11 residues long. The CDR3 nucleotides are TGCAGCGTTGAAGATGGGGCGCTTGTCCTCTTC. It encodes CSVEDGALVLF.

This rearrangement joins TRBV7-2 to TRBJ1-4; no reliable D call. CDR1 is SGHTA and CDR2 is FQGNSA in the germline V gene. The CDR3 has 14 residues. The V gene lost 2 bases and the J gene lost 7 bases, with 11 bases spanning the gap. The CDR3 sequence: CASSLYTSGEKLFF. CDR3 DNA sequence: TGTGCCAGCAGCTTATATACATCGGGTGAAAAACTGTTTTTT.

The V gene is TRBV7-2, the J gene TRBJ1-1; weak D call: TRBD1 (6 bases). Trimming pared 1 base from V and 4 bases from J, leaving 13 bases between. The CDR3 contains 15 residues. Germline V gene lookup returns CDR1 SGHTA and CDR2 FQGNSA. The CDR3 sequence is CASSLGTAGSTEAFF. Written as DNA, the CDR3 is TGTGCCAGCAGCTTAGGGACAGCGGGGAGCACTGAAGCTTTCTTT.